The 26 T cell receptor beta chains in this list originate from one sample, sequenced in a study of response to subunit inactivated influenza vaccine. TCRdb re-called the RT-PCR reads with MiXCR, one entry per CDR3 protein. The table has 430,000 or so distinct CDR3 sequences, 9.5% to 12% seen once; the top ten hold approximately 12%. Sequences were derived from PBMCs from blood, sampled roughly 48 days after vaccination. The origin of the receptors is a man aged 45 to 65 who received an inactivated influenza vaccine.

This clonotype was seen a handful of times. The chain uses TRBV4-3 and TRBJ2-2; either TRBD1 or TRBD2 may fit D (5 bases each). The V end lost 3 bases, the J end lost 4 bases, and 15 bases lay between the germline ends. Germline V gives CDR1 LGHNA, CDR2 YSLEER. CDR3 length equals 16 residues. DNA of the CDR3: TGCGCCAGCAGCCATGGACTCGACAGATTCACCGGGGAGCTGTTTTTT. As protein: CASSHGLDRFTGELFF.

The gene calls are TRBV28 and TRBJ2-2, with D unclear. Trimming removed 6 bases from V and 3 bases from J, with 11 bases in between. This CDR3 spans 14 amino acids. CDR1 is MDHEN and CDR2 is SYDVKM in the germline V gene. CDR3 in DNA: TGTGCCAGCAGCCGTCTCCGGGACACCGGGGAGCTGTTTTTT. It translates to CASSRLRDTGELFF.

This clonotype came up a few times. This sequence joins TRBV11-1 and TRBJ1-2; 7 nucleotides line up with TRBD1. Germline CDR1 and CDR2: SGHAT and FQDESV (reference sequence). Trimming cost V 5 bases and J 6 bases; bases outside gene matches: 6. The CDR3 covers 13 residues. The CDR3 here is CASSLQGDDGYTF. Written as DNA, the CDR3 is TGTGCCAGCAGCCTTCAGGGGGATGATGGCTACACCTTC.

The rearrangement uses TRBV6-1 and TRBJ2-7; 9 bases map to TRBD1. The germline V gene encodes CDR1 MNHNS and CDR2 SASEGT. J gave up 5 bases and V 5 bases, and 10 bases lay outside the gene matches. The length of the CDR3 is 15 residues. CDR3 amino acids: CASSTSGTGYDEQYF. In nucleotides, the CDR3 is TGTGCCAGCAGTACCTCCGGGACAGGGTATGACGAGCAGTACTTC.

The chain couples TRBV5-5 to TRBJ1-1; D gene uncertain. The CDR3 is 14 amino acids. CDR1 and CDR2 (germline): SGHKS, YYEKEE (reference sequence). The V gene lost 1 base and the J gene lost 2 bases, with 9 bases spanning the gap. The CDR3, as DNA: TGTGCCAGCAGCTTGATCATAAGAAACACTGAAGCTTTCTTT. Residues: CASSLIIRNTEAFF.

This clonotype was observed many times. The genes are TRBV29-1 and TRBJ1-2; D gene uncertain. V lost 0 bases, J lost 0 bases, and 8 bases lay in between. Germline V gene sequence: CDR1 SQVTM, CDR2 ANQGSEA. This CDR3 is built from 14 residues. Written as DNA, the CDR3 is TGCAGCGTTGAAGAGCCCAGAACTAACTATGGCTACACCTTC. Its translation: CSVEEPRTNYGYTF. The whole variable domain, remainder taken from reference TRBV29-1 and TRBJ1-2, is SAVISQKPSRDICQRGTSLTIQCQVDSQVTMMFWYRQQPGQSLTLIATANQGSEATYESGFVIDKFPISRPNLTFSTLTVSNMSPEDSSIYLCSVEEPRTNYGYTFGSGTRLTVV.

The V and J genes are TRBV19 and TRBJ2-7; D perhaps matches TRBD2 (5 bases). This CDR3 has 12 residues. Trimming left V 7 bases short and J 0 bases short, with 7 bases between. CDR1 is LNHDA and CDR2 is SQIVND in the germline V gene (reference sequence). The CDR3 DNA is TGTGCCAGTACCGGGGACTCCTACGAGCAGTACTTC. It encodes CASTGDSYEQYF.

Worth noting for this clonotype: A much larger clone lies a single base off, so this may be a read error. The genes are TRBV7-2 and TRBJ2-3; TRBD2 aligns across 8 bases. Germline values: CDR1 SGHTA, CDR2 FQGNSA. The CDR3 is made up of 16 amino acids. The CDR3 loop reads CARSSSSGGSPDTQYF. CDR3 sequence (DNA): TGTGCCAGAAGCTCCTCCAGCGGGGGCTCTCCCGATACGCAGTATTTT.

This clonotype was found many times. This sequence joins TRBV20-1 and TRBJ1-1, with 11 bases aligning to TRBD1. The CDR3 contains 15 residues. Germline V gene data show CDR1 as DFQATT and CDR2 as SNEGSKA (reference sequence). J gave up 8 bases and V 0 bases, and 8 bases lay outside the gene matches. The CDR3 reads CSARDGRRTGGEAFF. DNA of the CDR3: TGCAGTGCTAGAGACGGCAGGAGGACAGGGGGCGAAGCTTTCTTT.

This clonotype was seen ten or more times. This chain uses TRBV24-1 with TRBJ2-3; 9 bases are a match to TRBD1. V lost 2 bases, J lost 3 bases, and 2 bases stayed unmatched. CDR1 is KGHDR, CDR2 SFDVKD, per germline. The CDR3 runs to 15 residues. The CDR3 DNA reads as TGTGCCACCAGTGATTGGACAGGGGTGACAGATACGCAGTATTTT. Amino acids: CATSDWTGVTDTQYF.

The chain has TRBV20-1 and TRBJ2-1, with TRBD1 as a possible D gene (5 bases). V lost 0 bases and J lost 5, with 11 bases in between. Germline CDR1 and CDR2: DFQATT and SNEGSKA (reference sequence). The CDR3 covers 14 residues. The CDR3 bases are TGCAGTGCTAGAGACAGGGATTCCCACAATGAGCAGTTCTTC. Translating gives CSARDRDSHNEQFF.

This clonotype was counted ten times or more. The J gene is TRBJ2-2, the V gene TRBV29-1; 8 bases line up with TRBD2. Looked up from germline, CDR1 is SQVTM and CDR2 is ANQGSEA. The V and J ends lost 5 bases and 6 bases, in that order; junction bases with no gene match: 17. The CDR3 is 17 amino acids. The CDR3 DNA is TGCAGCGTTCGCTTGGAAGACGGGACTAGAGTTGCCGGGGAGCTGTTTTTT. Amino acids: CSVRLEDGTRVAGELFF.

This clonotype was seen at least ten times. The chain is built from TRBV24-1 and TRBJ2-1; D not certain. CDR1 KGHDR and CDR2 SFDVKD come from the germline V gene. The CDR3 has 13 residues. Trimming stripped 6 bases from V and 5 bases from J, with 10 bases between. In DNA, the CDR3 is TGTGCCACCAGTTTCGACCTGGACAATGAGCAGTTCTTC. Translation: CATSFDLDNEQFF.

Many counts were recorded for this clonotype. V and J are TRBV20-1 and TRBJ2-5; 7 bases align to TRBD2. V lost 5 bases and J lost 1; bases outside the gene matches: 7. This CDR3 spans 14 amino acids. Germline values: CDR1 DFQATT, CDR2 SNEGSKA (reference sequence). CDR3 sequence (DNA): TGCAGTGCTCACGGGGACTACCCCCAAGAGACCCAGTACTTC. This translates into CSAHGDYPQETQYF.

There are a few counts of this clonotype. Here the CDR3 DNA reads TGCGCCAGCAGCTTTGGGGGCGCGGACGAGCAGTACTTC. Translated: CASSFGGADEQYF. The chain has TRBV5-1 and TRBJ2-7, with TRBD1 as a possible D gene (6 bases). V was shortened by 2 bases and J by 5 bases, with 11 bases between the two germline ends. The length of the CDR3 is 13 residues. Germline CDR1 and CDR2: SGHRS and YFSETQ.

This chain uses TRBV11-2 with TRBJ1-4; D not certain. Germline values: CDR1 SGHAT, CDR2 FQNNGV. With 5 bases removed from V and 2 bases from J, the gap between germline ends came to 6 bases. CDR3 length: 13 residues. CDR3 DNA: TGTGCCAGCAGCGCCAGTACTAATGAAAAACTGTTTTTT. Protein product: CASSASTNEKLFF.

In its sample, this clonotype was seen many times. The chain recombines TRBV5-1 with TRBJ2-1; D perhaps matches TRBD1 (5 bases). Germline V gene lookup returns CDR1 SGHRS and CDR2 YFSETQ. Trimming took 1 base from V and 0 from J, leaving 8 bases between them. The CDR3 length is 15 residues. Here the CDR3 reads CASSLYRSSYNEQFF. CDR3 sequence (DNA): TGCGCCAGCAGCTTGTACAGGAGCTCCTACAATGAGCAGTTCTTC.

The sample holds a few counts of this clonotype. In DNA, the CDR3 is TGTGCCAGCAGTGCGGGGGACAGGCCGTCCTACAATGAGCAGTTCTTC. Amino acids: CASSAGDRPSYNEQFF. This rearrangement joins TRBV27 to TRBJ2-1, with a weak D call TRBD1 (8 bases). The CDR3 has 16 residues. V was shortened by 5 bases and J by 1 base, with 15 bases between the two germline ends. Germline loops: CDR1 MNHEY, CDR2 SMNVEV (reference sequence).

This clonotype has ten or more counts. The chain is built from TRBV5-5 and TRBJ2-3; 10 bases align to TRBD1. CDR3 length equals 16 residues. The V gene end was trimmed by 3 bases and the J gene end by 2 bases; junction bases not matched to a gene: 6. The germline V gene encodes CDR1 SGHKS and CDR2 YYEKEE (reference sequence). The CDR3, as DNA: TGTGCCAGCAGCTGGAGGACAGGGGGAGACACAGATACGCAGTATTTT. Translation: CASSWRTGGDTDTQYF.

This clonotype appeared many times. The rearrangement links TRBV12-3 or TRBV12-4 to TRBJ2-7; 11 positions match TRBD1. J was trimmed by 5 bases and V by 1 base; bases with no gene match: 4. The CDR3 has 15 amino acids. CDR3 protein: CASSLGTGGAHEQYF. The CDR3, as DNA: TGTGCCAGCAGTTTAGGGACAGGGGGCGCCCACGAGCAGTACTTC.

This clonotype was observed at least ten times. Compared with germline, one end of the junction differs, possibly owing to a read error. The chain is built from TRBV2 and TRBJ2-7; the D gene is possibly TRBD1 (7 bases). In germline, CDR1 is SNHLY, CDR2 FYNNEI. The CDR3 is made up of 12 amino acids. The CDR3 spells CASRGDSYEQYF. The DNA of the CDR3 is TGCGCCAGCAGGGGGGATTCCTACGAGCAGTACTTC.

The chain couples TRBV21-1 to TRBJ2-7; the DNA was not compared with TRBD2, the D call given in the table. TRBV21-1 is annotated as a pseudogene. The CDR3 length is 14 residues. The CDR3 sequence: CASSNRPGLNEQYF. CDR3 DNA sequence: TGTGCCAGCAGCAACCGTCCGGGCCTAAACGAGCAGTACTTC.

This clonotype was seen many times. This chain links TRBV20-1 with TRBJ2-7, with D tentatively TRBD1 (5 bases). Germline V gives CDR1 DFQATT, CDR2 SNEGSKA (reference sequence). V dropped 5 bases and J dropped 3 bases, with 11 bases sitting between them. This CDR3 is 12 amino acids long. The CDR3 sequence: CSALQGSYEQYF. The CDR3 region has the DNA TGCAGTGCTCTTCAGGGTAGCTACGAGCAGTACTTC.

The V gene is TRBV5-1, the J gene TRBJ1-5; D call uncertain. The CDR3 has 13 amino acids. V dropped 0 bases and J dropped 8 bases, with 9 bases sitting between them. CDR1 and CDR2 (germline): SGHRS, YFSETQ. The DNA for the CDR3 is TGCGCCAGCAGCTTGGCCGACGGTGAGCCCCAGCATTTT. It codes for CASSLADGEPQHF.

This clonotype was observed a few times. J is TRBJ2-1 and V is TRBV29-1; a possible D gene is TRBD1 (5 bases). CDR3 length: 13 residues. V shed 4 bases and J shed 4 bases, with 11 bases lying between them. Germline CDR1 SQVTM, CDR2 ANQGSEA. CDR3 residues: CSVGARGYNEQFF. Here the CDR3 DNA reads TGCAGCGTTGGTGCAAGGGGATACAATGAGCAGTTCTTC.

The chain links TRBV12-3 or TRBV12-4 to TRBJ2-1; 12 positions match TRBD2. V shed 3 bases and J 7 bases; nucleotides not matched to a gene: 4. This CDR3 region has 15 residues. CDR3 loop: CASSFEGLAGNEQFF. The CDR3 bases are TGTGCCAGCAGTTTCGAGGGACTAGCGGGTAATGAGCAGTTCTTC.